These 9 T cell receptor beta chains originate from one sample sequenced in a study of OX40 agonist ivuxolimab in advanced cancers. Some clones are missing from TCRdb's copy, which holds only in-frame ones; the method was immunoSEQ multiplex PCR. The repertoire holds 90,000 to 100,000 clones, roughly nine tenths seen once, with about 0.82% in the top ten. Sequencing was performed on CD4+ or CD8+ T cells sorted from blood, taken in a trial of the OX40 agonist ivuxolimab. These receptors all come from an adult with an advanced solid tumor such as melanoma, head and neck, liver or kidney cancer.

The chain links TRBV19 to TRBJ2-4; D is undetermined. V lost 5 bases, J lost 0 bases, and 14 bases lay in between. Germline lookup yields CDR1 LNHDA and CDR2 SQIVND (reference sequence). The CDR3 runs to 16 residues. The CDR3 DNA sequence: TGTGCCAGTAGTGTACACGACCCATTAGCCAAAAACATTCAGTACTTC. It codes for CASSVHDPLAKNIQYF.

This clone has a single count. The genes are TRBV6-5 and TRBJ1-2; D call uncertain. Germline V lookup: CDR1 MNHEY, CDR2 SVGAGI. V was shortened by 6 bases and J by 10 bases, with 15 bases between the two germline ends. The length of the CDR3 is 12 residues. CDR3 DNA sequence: TGTGCCAGCAGCTTGAATGCGAATGACTACACCTTC. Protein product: CASSLNANDYTF.

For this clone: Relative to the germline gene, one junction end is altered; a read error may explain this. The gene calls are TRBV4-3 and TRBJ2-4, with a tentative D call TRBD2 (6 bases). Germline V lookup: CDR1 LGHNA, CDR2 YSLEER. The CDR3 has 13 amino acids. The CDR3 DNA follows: TGCGCCAGTAGCCACACTAGCAGGGACATTCAGTACTTC. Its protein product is CASSHTSRDIQYF.

The CDR3 spells CASRPAGMTGELFF. The CDR3 nucleotides read TGTGCCAGCAGGCCAGCGGGAATGACCGGGGAGCTGTTTTTT. The chain recombines TRBV2 with TRBJ2-2; 7 bases map to TRBD2. Germline CDR1 is SNHLY and CDR2 is FYNNEI. V dropped 6 bases and J dropped 5; count of bases not matched to a gene: 6. This CDR3 contains 14 residues. The variable domain in full, with the rest retrieved from reference TRBV2 and TRBJ2-2, is EPEVTQTPSHQVTQMGQEVILRCVPISNHLYFYWYRQILGQKVEFLVSFYNNEISEKSEIFDDQFSVERPDGSNFTLKIRSTKLEDSAMYFCASRPAGMTGELFFGEGSRLTVL.

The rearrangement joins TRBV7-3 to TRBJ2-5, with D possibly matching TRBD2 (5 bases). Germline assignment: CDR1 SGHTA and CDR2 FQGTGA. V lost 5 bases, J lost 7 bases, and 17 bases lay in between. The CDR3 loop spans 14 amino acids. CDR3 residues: CASSPSTARGTQYF. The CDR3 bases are TGTGCCAGCAGCCCGTCGACGGCCCGGGGGACCCAGTACTTC.

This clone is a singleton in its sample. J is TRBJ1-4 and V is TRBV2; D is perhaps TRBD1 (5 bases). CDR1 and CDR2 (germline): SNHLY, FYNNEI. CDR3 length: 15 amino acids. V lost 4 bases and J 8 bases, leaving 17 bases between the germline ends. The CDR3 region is CASSVLGAQSEKLFF. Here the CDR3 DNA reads TGTGCCAGCAGTGTGCTCGGGGCCCAATCGGAAAAACTGTTTTTT.

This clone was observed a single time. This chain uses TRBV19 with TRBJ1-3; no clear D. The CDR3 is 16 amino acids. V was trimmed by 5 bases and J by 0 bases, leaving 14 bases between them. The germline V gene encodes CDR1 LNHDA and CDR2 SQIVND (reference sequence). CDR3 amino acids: CASSLGRRHSGNTIYF. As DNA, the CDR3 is TGTGCCAGTAGTCTGGGGAGACGGCACTCTGGAAACACCATATATTTT. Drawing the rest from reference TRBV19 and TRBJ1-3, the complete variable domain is DGGITQSPKYLFRKEGQNVTLSCEQNLNHDAMYWYRQDPGQGLRLIYYSQIVNDFQKGDIAEGYSVSREKKESFPLTVTSAQKNPTAFYLCASSLGRRHSGNTIYFGEGSWLTVV.

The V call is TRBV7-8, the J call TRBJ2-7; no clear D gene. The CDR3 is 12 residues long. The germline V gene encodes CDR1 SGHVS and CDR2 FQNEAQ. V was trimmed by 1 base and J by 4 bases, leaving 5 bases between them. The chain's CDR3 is CASSLEAYEQYV. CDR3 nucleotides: TGTGCCAGCAGCTTAGAGGCTTACGAGCAGTACGTC.

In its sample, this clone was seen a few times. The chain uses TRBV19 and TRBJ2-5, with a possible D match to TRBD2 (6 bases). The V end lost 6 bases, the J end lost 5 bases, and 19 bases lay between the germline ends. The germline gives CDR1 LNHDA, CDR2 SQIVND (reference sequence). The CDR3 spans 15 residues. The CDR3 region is CASSPTWGGGETQYF. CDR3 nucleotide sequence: TGTGCCAGTAGCCCGACTTGGGGCGGAGGGGAGACCCAGTACTTC. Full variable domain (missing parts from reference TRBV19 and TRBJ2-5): DGGITQSPKYLFRKEGQNVTLSCEQNLNHDAMYWYRQDPGQGLRLIYYSQIVNDFQKGDIAEGYSVSREKKESFPLTVTSAQKNPTAFYLCASSPTWGGGETQYFGPGTRLLVL.